The 14 T cell receptor beta chains below come from one sample, sequenced in a study of blood T cell repertoires in COVID-19. Some clones are missing from TCRdb's copy, which holds only in-frame ones; the method was immunoSEQ multiplex PCR. The sample records 250,000 to 350,000 clones, around 90% being singletons. Sequencing was done on a sample of PBMCs or T cells enriched from blood (not recorded which). These receptors were obtained from a woman in her sixties or seventies in a cohort exposed to, infected with or recovered from COVID-19 (not recorded which).

The genes are TRBV30 and TRBJ1-2; TRBD1 matches at 9 bases. Germline CDR1 is GTSNPN and CDR2 is SVGIG (reference sequence). J lost 7 bases, V lost 2 bases, and 11 bases had no gene match. The CDR3 has 15 residues. The CDR3 nucleotides read TGTGCCTGGAGTCACCGGGACAGGGAACGGAGTGGCTACACCTTC. Protein: CAWSHRDRERSGYTF.

The CDR3 DNA reads as TGTGCCAGCAACTCGCAGGGCGCCTACGAGCAGTACTTC. This codes for CASNSQGAYEQYF. The rearrangement uses TRBV28 and TRBJ2-7; tentatively, D is TRBD1 (5 bases). V was shortened by 7 bases and J by 2 bases, with 12 bases between the two germline ends. Per the germline V gene, CDR1 is MDHEN and CDR2 is SYDVKM. This CDR3 is built from 13 residues.

The V gene is TRBV11-3, the J gene TRBJ2-1; 7 positions agree with TRBD2. Per the germline V gene, CDR1 is SGHNT and CDR2 is YENEEA. The V and J ends lost 1 base and 7 bases, in that order; junction bases with no gene match: 4. The CDR3 spans 14 residues. The chain's CDR3 is CASSLGGSINEQFF. The CDR3 DNA reads as TGTGCCAGCAGCTTAGGCGGGAGTATAAATGAGCAGTTCTTC.

V and J are TRBV7-9 and TRBJ2-1; perhaps TRBD1 as D (5 bases). Germline V CDR1 and CDR2: SEHNR, FQNEAQ (reference sequence). CDR3 size: 16 residues. V was trimmed by 6 bases and J by 1 base, leaving 16 bases between them. CDR3 nucleotides: TGTGCCAGCAGATCCTTACAGGCGCCTTCCTACAATGAGCAGTTCTTC. It specifies CASRSLQAPSYNEQFF.

The rearrangement links TRBV11-2 to TRBJ2-7, with 7 bases aligning to TRBD1. The J segment lost 1 base and the V segment lost 5 bases, leaving 8 bases of the junction unmatched. The CDR3 sequence is 15 residues long. CDR1 and CDR2 (germline): SGHAT, FQNNGV. The CDR3 reads CASSPGTESSYEQYF. As DNA, the CDR3 is TGTGCCAGCAGCCCAGGGACAGAATCTTCCTACGAGCAGTACTTC.

The chain uses TRBV5-1 and TRBJ2-1; the match to TRBD2 covers 7 bases. Unmatched junction bases numbered 7, after V lost 1 base and J lost 6 bases. Germline lookup yields CDR1 SGHRS and CDR2 YFSETQ. The CDR3 length is 15 residues. The CDR3 sequence is CASSLFPTSSNEQFF. Written as DNA, the CDR3 is TGCGCCAGCAGCTTGTTTCCGACTAGCTCCAATGAGCAGTTCTTC.

The V call is TRBV6-1, the J call TRBJ1-5; 7 bases map to TRBD1. V shed 1 base and J 7 bases; nucleotides not matched to a gene: 10. The V gene's germline CDR1 is MNHNS and CDR2 SASEGT. The CDR3 has 16 amino acids. For the CDR3, the DNA is TGTGCCAGCAGTGAAGTCGTGGGGGCAGGGGGGCAGCCCCAGCATTTT. Translation gives CASSEVVGAGGQPQHF.

The chain recombines TRBV12-1 with TRBJ2-4; the table's D call of TRBD2 was not tested on the DNA. TRBV12-1 is a pseudogene segment. CDR3 length: 16 amino acids. DNA of the CDR3: TGTGCCAGCAGCTTTGCGGGAGGACTCTTCAAAAACATTCAGTACTTC. Translation gives CASSFAGGLFKNIQYF.

This sequence joins TRBV10-3 and TRBJ1-2; TRBD1 aligns across 7 bases. The CDR3 runs 13 residues. V shed 3 bases and J 4 bases; nucleotides not matched to a gene: 2. Germline CDR1 reads ENHRY; CDR2 reads SYGVKD. CDR3 loop: CAISEQGTYGYTF. CDR3 bases: TGTGCCATCAGTGAACAGGGGACCTATGGCTACACCTTC.

This chain links TRBV18 with TRBJ2-7, with D possibly matching TRBD2 (5 bases). The CDR3 spans 17 residues. Germline CDR1 and CDR2: KGHSH and LQKENI. Trimming took off 1 base at V and 5 bases at J, with 21 bases between the two ends. In nucleotides, the CDR3 is TGTGCCAGCTCACCACGTGCCTCGGGCACTAGACCGGACGAGCAGTACTTC. Protein: CASSPRASGTRPDEQYF.

V and J are TRBV5-1 and TRBJ2-7; TRBD1 aligns across 9 bases. The CDR3 has 16 residues. The ends lost 4 bases at V and 5 bases at J; junction bases unmatched: 13. Germline assignment: CDR1 SGHRS and CDR2 YFSETQ. The CDR3 DNA is TGCGCCAGCAGCGCGTACACAGGGGGCCGTGGGAACGAGCAGTACTTC. The encoded protein is CASSAYTGGRGNEQYF.

This chain links TRBV18 with TRBJ2-1; 9 bases line up with TRBD2. The CDR3 covers 16 residues. Germline values: CDR1 KGHSH, CDR2 LQKENI. After removal of 2 bases from V and 7 bases from J, the junction contained 9 bases not matched to a gene. Here the CDR3 reads CASSPVLAGVLNEQFF. The CDR3 nucleotides read TGTGCCAGCTCACCAGTATTAGCGGGGGTCCTAAATGAGCAGTTCTTC.

This clone has just one count. At the DNA level, this CDR3 is encoded by other sequences in the same sample as well. This chain connects TRBV28 to TRBJ2-7; possible D gene TRBD1, 6 bases. The V and J ends lost 4 bases and 6 bases respectively, with 10 bases between them. Germline V lookup: CDR1 MDHEN, CDR2 SYDVKM. This CDR3 has 12 residues. The CDR3 DNA sequence: TGTGCCAGCAGTTCACAGGGACGCGAGCAGTACTTC. This sequence encodes CASSSQGREQYF.

This sequence joins TRBV6-2 or TRBV6-3 and TRBJ2-1; TRBD2 matches 9 bases. The CDR3 sequence is 15 residues long. Germline V gene lookup returns CDR1 MNHEY and CDR2 SVGEGT. The V gene end was trimmed by 0 bases and the J gene end by 7 bases; junction bases not matched to a gene: 4. As DNA, the CDR3 is TGTGCCAGCAGTTACTCTGGCGGGAGGGGTAATGAGCAGTTCTTC. Amino acid sequence: CASSYSGGRGNEQFF.